This T cell receptor beta chain is drawn from a study of post-analysis software for immune sequencing data (dated by TCRdb to 2014 to 2015). Regarding the complete study: Disease courses on record covered relapsing-remitting, secondary progressive and progressive-relapsing multiple sclerosis, though some patients had no subtype annotation. The patient repertoires were set against under 12 previously published healthy control repertoires from donors whose ages ranged from roughly 6 to 25 years. A subset of samples was prepared in parallel using single-end sample barcoding, then pooled and co-amplified after Illumina adapter ligation. The study at large found these results: The multiple sclerosis patient group was slightly younger than the control group. Normalized Chao1 diversity was significantly lower in multiple sclerosis patients than controls, suggesting substantial peripheral T-cell clonal expansion. When samples were clustered directly using the F measure, samples prepared in the same batch co-clustered strongly, which prompted a batch-effect correction. Roughly 5 TRBV segments, including TRBV5-6, TRBV5-1 and TRBV20-1, were significantly more frequent in patients than controls.

Trimming accounts for 5 bases at V and 7 bases at J, while the number of junction bases matched to no gene is 5. There are 13 amino acids in the CDR3, from cysteine to phenylalanine inclusive. This entry keeps only the CDR3 DNA: 39 bases, framed from base 1. To prepare the library, PCR was applied. Sequencer: Illumina HiSeq 2500. Unique molecular identifiers were incorporated into TCR beta cDNA libraries to reduce PCR and sequencing biases. About 500,000 cDNA molecules were obtained for every 1 to 10 million input T cells, so each molecule roughly corresponded to one T cell. The patient libraries were prepared and sequenced with the same protocol used for the earlier healthy control dataset. Samples belonging to the same batch were prepared together, multiplexed and sequenced on a shared HiSeq lane. The authors' analysis ran thus. Raw barcoded reads were processed with MIGEC, and single-read molecular identifier groups were discarded before consensus assembly and CDR3 extraction. VDJtools was used for post-analysis of the clonotype tables, with diversity normalized by down-sampling every dataset to the smallest sample size. Repertoire overlap clustering matched CDR3 amino acid but not nucleotide sequences to correct batch-related cross-sample contamination. TCRdb reprocessing: public reads trimmed at Q25 with fastp, clones called with MiXCR, in-frame beta chains kept. For every CDR3 protein sequence, its rows merge into one entry that carries the most common genes and DNA. TCRdb's processing, not the authors', yielded these V and J calls. A total of about 180,000 distinct CDR3 sequences appear in this sample, roughly 31% of them only once. The top ten clonotypes cover roughly 1.6% of the sample.

This clonotype showed up many times. The antigen this receptor binds is unknown. No much larger clone exists at a distance of one base, and base qualities are not known. To demonstrate the VDJtools post-analysis software, the study profiled TCR beta repertoires from the peripheral blood of 13 young patients with multiple sclerosis. The multiple sclerosis patients were children and adolescents between about 6 and 15 years of age. Sequenced material: blood. The receptor comes from a girl between 5 and 17 years old with multiple sclerosis. Recombination joined TRBV12-3 or TRBV12-4 with TRBJ1-5, with 7 bases aligning to TRBD1. CDR3 sequence: CASSPDRDQPQHF. The sequenced DNA: TGTGCCAGCAGTCCTGACAGGGACCAGCCCCAGCATTTT.